This T cell receptor (beta chain) was observed in a study of long-term antiretroviral therapy in people with HIV. Study conclusions and caveats: Diversity remained lower than transplant donor controls, even though it increased after ART. ART adherence was not documented, and neither viral resistance nor therapy changes had any data. Clonal populations expanded prior to ART predominated within the repertoire at all time points.

Each contributor possessed a minimum of one pre-ART and a minimum of two post-ART PBMC samples. Germline CDR1 and CDR2: SGHAT and FQNNGV. V trimming: 5 bases; J trimming: 4 bases; junction bases outside the gene matches: 9. The CDR3 is made up of 15 amino acids. Version v3.0 of the immunoSEQ assay was performed at survey level. Assay used: immunoSEQ multiplex PCR; TCRdb lists only in-frame clones, some missing. The sample holds about 24,000 clones; 80% to 85% are singletons and the top ten take around 16%. This clone was observed once. The antigen is undetermined. The origin of this receptor is a woman aged 18-30 years with HIV. This chain joins TRBV11-2 and TRBJ1-2; 8 bases are a match to TRBD1. The source material was unsorted PBMCs, sampled at the start of antiretroviral therapy, before treatment. The CDR3, as DNA: TGTGCCAGCAGCACCACAGGGGGAAGCGGCTATGGCTACACCTTC. Its protein product is CASSTTGGSGYGYTF.